The T cell receptor (beta chain) under discussion was sequenced for a study of cytomegalovirus exposure and HLA in healthy donors. This table comes from immunoSEQ multiplex PCR, and its TCRdb copy is limited to in-frame clones, with some not included. Of 150,000 to 200,000 clones listed, roughly nine tenths are singletons. Comment on this clone: The antigen remains undetermined.

General observations from the study: In vitro data verified a few CMV-associated chains as specific for CMV antigens. It was reportedly the case that the classifier diagnosed cytomegalovirus status with high specificity and sensitivity.

The CDR3 totals 15 residues. This receptor was taken from a woman aged 18-29 years in good health and CMV-seropositive. V and J are TRBV21-1 and TRBJ2-7; the table's D gene call, TRBD1, was not cross checked with the DNA. TRBV21-1 is flagged as a pseudogene. Specimen: PBMCs. CDR3 loop: CASSRTGTGTYEQYF. The CDR3 DNA is TGTGCCAGCAGCAGAACCGGGACAGGGACCTACGAGCAGTACTTC.